These 24 T cell receptor beta chains share one sample of origin, sequenced in a study of cytomegalovirus exposure and HLA in healthy donors. The PCR was carried out with 60 Vbeta primers and 13 Jbeta primers. Only in-frame clones appear in the TCRdb table, and some are missing; sequencing was by immunoSEQ multiplex PCR. The sample holds 150,000 or so clones, roughly 77% seen once. Sequenced: PBMCs. The receptor source for this set is a man younger than 30 in good health and CMV-seropositive.

Here the CDR3 reads CASTGNRGVYEQYF. The CDR3 nucleotides read TGTGCCAGTACGGGTAACAGGGGGGTTTACGAGCAGTACTTC. This sequence joins TRBV2 and TRBJ2-7; 8 bases fit TRBD1. The V segment lost 9 bases and the J segment 4 bases; nucleotides outside the gene matches: 11. The CDR3 spans 14 residues. Germline loops: CDR1 SNHLY, CDR2 FYNNEI.

DNA for the CDR3: TGTGCCAGCAGTTTCGGGACAGGGGCCGGGGAGCTGTTTTTT. Residues: CASSFGTGAGELFF. The chain is built from TRBV27 and TRBJ2-2; the match to TRBD1 covers 10 bases. Trimming at V came to 3 bases and at J to 6 bases, leaving 1 base not matched to a gene. The CDR3 is made up of 14 amino acids. Germline V gives CDR1 MNHEY, CDR2 SMNVEV (reference sequence).

The V and J genes are TRBV10-3 and TRBJ2-7, with TRBD2 as a possible D gene (6 bases). V was trimmed by 8 bases and J by 0 bases, leaving 23 bases between them. Germline V gene sequence: CDR1 ENHRY, CDR2 SYGVKD. The CDR3 length is 17 residues. The CDR3 sequence: CAIPTTVAASSSYEQYF. The CDR3, as DNA: TGTGCCATCCCTACGACGGTAGCGGCGTCGAGCTCCTACGAGCAGTACTTC.

In this sample, this clone turned up a few times. The chain carries TRBV7-6 and TRBJ2-3; TRBD1 matches 8 bases. The CDR3 spans 15 residues. V was pared by 4 bases and J by 4 bases, with 7 bases of the junction left unmatched. In germline, CDR1 is SGHVS, CDR2 FNYEAQ. Here the CDR3 DNA reads TGTGCCAGCAGCTCCCCAGGGGGCGGCGCAGATACGCAGTATTTT. Amino acid sequence: CASSSPGGGADTQYF.

J is TRBJ1-4 and V is TRBV7-9, with 7 bases lining up with TRBD1. The CDR3 sequence is 14 residues long. Germline CDR1 and CDR2: SEHNR and FQNEAQ (reference sequence). V lost 3 bases, J lost 5 bases, and 3 bases stayed unmatched. In nucleotides, the CDR3 is TGTGCCAGCAGCTTGGGACAGATGAATGAAAAACTGTTTTTT. It translates to CASSLGQMNEKLFF.

A single count supports this clone. V usage is TRBV10-3 and J usage is TRBJ2-3; a weak D match, TRBD1 (5 bases). Trimming pared 0 bases from V and 2 bases from J, leaving 9 bases between. The CDR3 is made up of 15 amino acids. CDR1 ENHRY and CDR2 SYGVKD come from the germline V gene. As DNA, the CDR3 is TGTGCCATCAGTGAGTCGATGGGGCCCACAGATACGCAGTATTTT. Protein: CAISESMGPTDTQYF.

This clone was picked up a small number of times. The V call is TRBV7-8, the J call TRBJ2-7, with 8 positions matching TRBD1. Looked up from germline, CDR1 is SGHVS and CDR2 is FQNEAQ. The V segment lost 4 bases and the J segment 3 bases; nucleotides outside the gene matches: 5. The length of the CDR3 is 14 residues. DNA for the CDR3: TGTGCCAGCAGCTCGGCAGGGGGCCACTACGAGCAGTACTTC. This gives the protein CASSSAGGHYEQYF.

The V gene is TRBV7-2, the J gene TRBJ2-1; D remains ambiguous. CDR3 length equals 14 residues. Germline V gives CDR1 SGHTA, CDR2 FQGNSA. The V end was cut by 5 bases, the J end by 6 bases, with 14 bases between. CDR3 nucleotides: TGTGCCAGCAGCCCCAACTACCTTTCCAATGAGCAGTTCTTC. Translating it yields CASSPNYLSNEQFF.

The rearrangement joins TRBV7-9 to TRBJ2-1, with D unresolved. The CDR3 covers 13 residues. Trimming removed 0 bases at V and 11 bases at J, with 11 bases between. The germline V gene encodes CDR1 SEHNR and CDR2 FQNEAQ (reference sequence). In nucleotides, the CDR3 is TGTGCCAGCAGCTTAGCGAGTCTCCGTCAGCAGTTCTTC. It codes for CASSLASLRQQFF.

This clone has more than one count but fewer than ten. The chain is built from TRBV7-9 and TRBJ1-1; D unclear. This CDR3 is 13 amino acids long. Germline values: CDR1 SEHNR, CDR2 FQNEAQ (reference sequence). With 2 bases removed from V and 2 bases from J, the gap between germline ends came to 6 bases. The CDR3 is CASSLTVNTEAFF. In DNA, the CDR3 is TGTGCCAGCAGCTTAACGGTTAACACTGAAGCTTTCTTT.

J is TRBJ1-1 and V is TRBV19, with D possibly matching TRBD1 (5 bases). Trimming shortened V by 1 base and J by 4 bases, and 7 bases separated the two germline ends. This CDR3 has 13 amino acids. CDR1 is LNHDA and CDR2 is SQIVND in the germline V gene (reference sequence). The CDR3 sequence: CASSIVGGTEAFF. The CDR3 DNA reads as TGTGCCAGTAGTATAGTCGGGGGCACTGAAGCTTTCTTT.

This chain connects TRBV19 to TRBJ2-7; TRBD1 agrees at 11 bases. V lost 5 bases and J lost 3; bases outside the gene matches: 6. Germline loops: CDR1 LNHDA, CDR2 SQIVND (reference sequence). This CDR3 comprises 15 residues. The CDR3 sequence is CASSPRTGGYYEQYF. CDR3 nucleotides: TGTGCCAGTAGTCCCCGGACAGGGGGCTACTACGAGCAGTACTTC.

V and J are TRBV7-3 and TRBJ2-5, with 12 nucleotides matching TRBD2. The CDR3 contains 16 residues. V dropped 2 bases and J dropped 4; count of bases not matched to a gene: 5. Germline CDR1 is SGHTA and CDR2 is FQGTGA. The CDR3 coding sequence is TGTGCCAGCAGCTTAGCTAGCGGGAGGGCCGGAGAGACCCAGTACTTC. Protein product: CASSLASGRAGETQYF. The full variable domain, with the rest looked up from reference TRBV7-3 and TRBJ2-5, is GAGVSQTPSNKVTEKGKYVELRCDPISGHTALYWYRQSLGQGPEFLIYFQGTGAADDSGLPNDRFFAVRPEGSVSTLKIQRTERGDSAVYLCASSLASGRAGETQYFGPGTRLLVL.

The chain employs TRBV28 and TRBJ2-7, with TRBD1 matching over 9 bases. V trimming: 3 bases; J trimming: 2 bases; junction bases outside the gene matches: 17. The CDR3 extends over 19 amino acids. CDR1 MDHEN and CDR2 SYDVKM come from the germline V gene. The CDR3 DNA is TGTGCCAGCAGTTTCCCCAGGAACACCGGGACAGGGATCGCCTACGAGCAGTACTTC. It is translated as CASSFPRNTGTGIAYEQYF. Variable domain in full (rest from reference TRBV28 and TRBJ2-7): DVKVTQSSRYLVKRTGEKVFLECVQDMDHENMFWYRQDPGLGLRLIYFSYDVKMKEKGDIPEGYSVSREKKERFSLILESASTNQTSMYLCASSFPRNTGTGIAYEQYFGPGTRLTVT.

The chain couples TRBV4-1 to TRBJ2-7; 9 bases align to TRBD2. Germline CDR1 reads MGHRA; CDR2 reads YSYEKL. The CDR3 contains 17 residues. The V gene end was trimmed by 1 base and the J gene end by 6 bases; junction bases not matched to a gene: 13. This CDR3 is CASSQAGRGRAAVEQYF. The CDR3 DNA reads as TGCGCCAGCAGCCAAGCTGGTCGCGGGAGGGCCGCTGTCGAGCAGTACTTC.

The V gene is TRBV27, the J gene TRBJ2-7; 8 bases are a match to TRBD2. V was clipped by 6 bases and J by 5 bases; unmatched bases: 9. The CDR3 loop spans 14 amino acids. Germline V gene sequence: CDR1 MNHEY, CDR2 SMNVEV (reference sequence). CDR3 bases: TGTGCCAGCAGCCGCATCGGGAGGGGAAACGAGCAGTACTTC. This encodes CASSRIGRGNEQYF.

In DNA, the CDR3 is TGTGCCAGCAGTTCACTACAGGGCGCGAGTACTGAAGCTTTCTTT. Translation: CASSSLQGASTEAFF. J is TRBJ1-1 and V is TRBV28; D might be TRBD1 (6 bases). This CDR3 is built from 15 residues. Germline V gene sequence: CDR1 MDHEN, CDR2 SYDVKM. The germline V and J ends were trimmed by 4 bases and 5 bases, with 17 bases remaining between them.

The CDR3 spells CASSSFTGGTGELFF. CDR3 nucleotides: TGTGCCAGCAGCTCGTTCACAGGGGGAACCGGGGAGCTGTTTTTT. The chain is built from TRBV7-8 and TRBJ2-2; TRBD1 matches at 8 bases. The V gene's germline CDR1 is SGHVS and CDR2 FQNEAQ. The CDR3 extends over 15 amino acids. The V and J ends lost 4 bases and 5 bases, in that order; junction bases with no gene match: 6.

A note on this clone: Germline and junction disagree at one end, which may indicate a read error. CDR3 bases: TGTTCCAGCAGTTCCGGGACTAGCGGATACAATGAGCAGTTCTTC. Its protein product is CSSSSGTSGYNEQFF. The rearrangement links TRBV27 to TRBJ2-1, with TRBD2 identical over 11 bases. The CDR3 contains 15 residues. Germline CDR1 MNHEY, CDR2 SMNVEV (reference sequence).

The gene calls are TRBV5-1 and TRBJ2-7, with 8 bases lining up with TRBD1. This CDR3 comprises 12 residues. In germline, CDR1 is SGHRS, CDR2 YFSETQ. Trimming took 4 bases from V and 5 from J; bases not matched to a gene: 2. Here the CDR3 reads CASSLGQDEQYF. DNA of the CDR3: TGCGCCAGCAGCCTGGGACAGGACGAGCAGTACTTC.

The count of this clone is one. The genes are TRBV6-1 and TRBJ1-1; D is possibly TRBD1 (5 bases). Trimming shortened V by 7 bases and J by 1 base, and 10 bases separated the two germline ends. CDR1 and CDR2 (germline): MNHNS, SASEGT. The CDR3 has 13 residues. As DNA, the CDR3 is TGTGCCAGCACCGGACACTCGAACACTGAAGCTTTCTTT. This gives the protein CASTGHSNTEAFF.

The chain combines TRBV7-3 with TRBJ1-1; D is ambiguous. The CDR3 spans 13 residues. V shed 6 bases and J shed 1 base, with 9 bases lying between them. The germline V gene encodes CDR1 SGHTA and CDR2 FQGTGA. The CDR3 nucleotides are TGTGCCAGCAGTCCCGGGAGGAACACTGAAGCTTTCTTT. Translating gives CASSPGRNTEAFF. The full variable domain, with the rest looked up from reference TRBV7-3 and TRBJ1-1, is GAGVSQTPSNKVTEKGKYVELRCDPISGHTALYWYRQSLGQGPEFLIYFQGTGAADDSGLPNDRFFAVRPEGSVSTLKIQRTERGDSAVYLCASSPGRNTEAFFGQGTRLTVV.

This clone occurred a few times. This chain uses TRBV6-5 with TRBJ2-1; TRBD2 matches at 14 bases. Germline loops: CDR1 MNHEY, CDR2 SVGAGI. The CDR3 has 16 amino acids. V trimming: 2 bases; J trimming: 14 bases; junction bases outside the gene matches: 11. CDR3: CASSYHRTSGRPTEFF. CDR3 coding DNA: TGTGCCAGCAGTTACCACCGGACTAGCGGGAGGCCCACGGAGTTCTTC.

This clone was recorded a few times. In DNA form, the CDR3 reads TGTGCCATCAGTGGCAATGAGTGGACTAGTCGGGATGAGCAGTTCTTC. It translates to CAISGNEWTSRDEQFF. V usage is TRBV10-3 and J usage is TRBJ2-1; 7 bases match TRBD2. After removal of 4 bases from V and 8 bases from J, the junction contained 14 bases not matched to a gene. The V gene's germline CDR1 is ENHRY and CDR2 SYGVKD. The CDR3 spans 16 residues.